This T cell receptor beta chain was captured by sequencing in a study of cytomegalovirus exposure and HLA in healthy donors. Broader study findings: Several top significant clusters appeared, in a later analysis, to be linked to common viral pathogens.

V lost 1 base to trimming and J lost 3 bases; unmatched junction nucleotides: 6. Germline V gene data show CDR1 as MGHRA and CDR2 as YSYEKL. The CDR3 runs to 16 residues. To note about this clone: No antigen is known for it.

PCR was performed using 60 Vbeta and 13 Jbeta primers. Clones were sequenced by immunoSEQ multiplex PCR, and TCRdb holds only the in-frame ones, with some missing. The table has 70,000 to 90,000 clones, approximately 80% seen once. This sequence originates from a man in his 70s in good health and CMV-seropositive. The specimen was PBMCs. The rearrangement links TRBV4-1 to TRBJ2-7; 10 positions match TRBD2. The CDR3 DNA is TGCGCCAGCAGCCAAGTTCCGACTAGCGGGCTCTACGAGCAGTACTTC. Its translation: CASSQVPTSGLYEQYF.